This paragraph reports one TCR beta chain. The data were obtained in a study of control samples from healthy donors and cancer patients. Assay: immunoSEQ multiplex PCR; the TCRdb copy retains only in-frame clones and omits some. The sample holds about 140,000 clones, roughly 92% seen once. The CDR3 is 14 amino acids. The V end lost 1 base, the J end lost 9 bases, and 10 bases lay between the germline ends. Germline loops: CDR1 SGHDN, CDR2 FVKESK. Specimen: blood. The receptor was derived from a man aged 25-45 years in good health. V is TRBV14 and J is TRBJ1-6; D is unresolved. The CDR3 reads CASSQGGNASPLHF. DNA for the CDR3: TGTGCCAGCAGCCAAGGGGGTAATGCTTCACCCCTCCACTTT. Based on the CDR3 plus reference TRBV14 and TRBJ1-6, the full variable domain is EAGVTQFPSHSVIEKGQTVTLRCDPISGHDNLYWYRRVMGKEIKFLLHFVKESKQDESGMPNNRFLAERTGGTYSTLKVQPAELEDSGVYFCASSQGGNASPLHFGNGTRLTVT.